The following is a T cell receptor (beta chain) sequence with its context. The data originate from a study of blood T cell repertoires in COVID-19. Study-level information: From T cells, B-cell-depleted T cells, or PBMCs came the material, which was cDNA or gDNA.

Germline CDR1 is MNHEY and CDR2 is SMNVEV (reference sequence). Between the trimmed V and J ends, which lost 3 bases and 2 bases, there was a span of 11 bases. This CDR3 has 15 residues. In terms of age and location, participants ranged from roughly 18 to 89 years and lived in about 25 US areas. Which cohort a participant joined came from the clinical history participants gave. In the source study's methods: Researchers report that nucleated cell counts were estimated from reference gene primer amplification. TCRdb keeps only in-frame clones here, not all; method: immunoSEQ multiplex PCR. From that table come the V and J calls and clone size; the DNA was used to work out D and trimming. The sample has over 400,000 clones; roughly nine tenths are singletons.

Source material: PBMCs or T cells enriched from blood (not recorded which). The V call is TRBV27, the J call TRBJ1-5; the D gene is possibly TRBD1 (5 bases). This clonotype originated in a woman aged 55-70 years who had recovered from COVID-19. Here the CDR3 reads CASSLGGRGNQPQHF. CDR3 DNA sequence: TGTGCCAGCAGTTTGGGGGGGAGAGGCAATCAGCCCCAGCATTTT.